This T cell receptor beta chain was sequenced in a study of early T cells in non-severe SARS-CoV-2 infection. Study-wide context: The sequenced material was bulk RNA from unsorted whole blood, and its chains were unpaired. Overall study findings and caveats: A preference for anti-spike CD8 responses marked VDJdb matching, which missed private and CD4 specificities.

Each single cDNA molecule received a unique molecular identifier. In TCRdb, the 5' RACE reads were re-called with MiXCR into one record per CDR3 protein. This table has tens of thousands of distinct CDR3 sequences, approximately 14% appearing once. About this clonotype: The antigen is unknown.

V was trimmed by 0 bases and J by 5 bases, leaving 11 bases between them. The CDR3 runs 13 residues. The germline V gene encodes CDR1 DFQATT and CDR2 SNEGSKA (reference sequence). This receptor was identified in an adult who was a healthcare worker with PCR-confirmed SARS-CoV-2 infection or an uninfected control (not recorded which). The sample comprised whole blood. V usage is TRBV20-1 and J usage is TRBJ2-7; D is perhaps TRBD2 (6 bases). CDR3 region: CSARDAGLDEQYF. The CDR3 region has the DNA TGCAGTGCTAGAGACGCGGGATTGGACGAGCAGTACTTC.